This T cell receptor (beta chain) was captured in a study of early T cells in non-severe SARS-CoV-2 infection. Study-wide results and limits: Sequences matched to VDJdb favored anti-spike CD8 responses, while private and CD4 specificities were missed.

Germline CDR1 SGHRS, CDR2 YFSETQ. V was shortened by 1 base and J by 4 bases, with 9 bases between the two germline ends. This CDR3 comprises 13 residues. There are a few counts of this clonotype. Its antigen remains unidentified. Via MiXCR, TCRdb re-called the 5' RACE reads, giving one row per CDR3 protein. The sample includes tens of thousands of distinct CDR3 sequences, approximately 12% seen only once; the top ten take approximately 4.4%. The TCR originated in an adult who was a healthcare worker with PCR-confirmed SARS-CoV-2 infection or an uninfected control (not recorded which). The sequenced sample was whole blood, obtained at baseline. The V gene is TRBV5-1, the J gene TRBJ2-7, with D perhaps matching TRBD1 (5 bases). DNA of the CDR3: TGCGCCAGCAGCTTGATTTCAGGGTACGAGCAGTACTTC. Translated: CASSLISGYEQYF.